Listed below are T cell receptor beta chains from one sample, sequenced in a study of neurological immune-mediated disorders. Each CDR3 protein gets one entry after TCRdb re-called the 5' RACE reads with MiXCR. The repertoire holds about 66,000 distinct CDR3 sequences, 4.5% seen once, with less than 8% in the top ten. Sequencing used PBMCs. The origin of the receptors is a man aged 30 to 45 with multiple sclerosis. Both conserved end residues are part of each CDR3. D genes are given only for firm matches. Not every row has a clone size; where given, it reads once, few, many or a size class.

>TRBJ1-4|many|-|TRBV4-2
CASSQDLPGTNEKLFF
TGTGCCAGCAGCCAAGATCTCCCGGGAACTAATGAAAAACTGTTTTTT
>TRBJ1-5|many|-|TRBV12-3/TRBV12-4
CASSTLNQPQHF
TGTGCCAGCAGCACCTTAAATCAGCCCCAGCATTTT
>TRBJ1-6|many|-|TRBV4-1
CASSQDSISAALHF
TGCGCCAGCAGCCAAGATTCGATTTCGGCGGCCCTCCACTTT
>TRBJ1-4|-|-|TRBV25-1
CASSDRRTYHPTWNEKLFF
TGTGCCAGCAGTGACCGACGGACCTATCACCCGACCTGGAATGAAAAACTGTTTTTT
>TRBJ1-6|many|TRBD1|TRBV5-1
CASSFTGTENSPLHF
TGCGCCAGCAGCTTTACAGGGACAGAAAATTCACCCCTCCACTTT
>TRBJ1-2|many|-|TRBV2
CASSESVYGYTF
TGTGCCAGCAGTGAGTCCGTCTATGGCTACACCTTC
>TRBJ1-2|few|-|TRBV18
CASSPEIYGYTF
TGTGCCAGCTCACCTGAGATCTATGGCTACACCTTC
>TRBJ2-3|many|-|TRBV11-2
CASTLWGASDTQYF
TGTGCCAGCACCCTGTGGGGGGCCTCGGATACGCAGTATTTT
>TRBJ2-3|many|TRBD2|TRBV5-1
CASSLPAGEDTQYF
TGCGCCAGCAGCTTGCCGGCGGGGGAAGATACGCAGTATTTT
>TRBJ1-4|few|-|TRBV4-1
CASSQILRSPNEKLFF
TGCGCCAGCAGCCAAATTTTAAGGAGCCCAAATGAAAAACTGTTTTTT
>TRBJ1-1|-|-|TRBV7-3
CASSLQPGQMNTEAFF
TGTGCCAGCAGCTTGCAACCGGGACAAATGAACACTGAAGCTTTCTTT
>TRBJ1-3|many|-|TRBV6-5
CASSSGSGNTIYF
TGTGCCAGCAGTTCAGGGTCGGGAAACACCATATATTTT
>TRBJ1-5|-|TRBD1|TRBV4-1
CASSQGFARGVNQPQNF
TGCGCCAGCAGCCAAGGTTTCGCCAGGGGGGTTAATCAGCCCCAGAATTTT
>TRBJ2-3|many|-|TRBV5-6
CASSLLTGTDTQYF
TGTGCCAGCAGCTTGTTGACAGGCACAGATACGCAGTATTTT
>TRBJ1-4|many|-|TRBV2
CASSEWGEGVF
TGTGCCAGCAGTGAATGGGGGGAAGGTGTTTTT
>TRBJ1-1|-|TRBD1|TRBV24-1
CATSPGTGNTEAFF
TGTGCCACCAGCCCCGGGACAGGGAACACTGAAGCTTTCTTT
>TRBJ1-1|many|-|TRBV6-5
CASSPLDYRYMNTEAFF
TGTGCCAGCAGTCCCCTCGATTATAGGTATATGAACACTGAAGCTTTCTTT
>TRBJ2-7|many|TRBD1|TRBV12-3/TRBV12-4
CASSPGTGGIDEQYF
TGTGCCAGCAGTCCGGGGACAGGGGGTATCGACGAGCAGTACTTC
>TRBJ2-2|many|-|TRBV5-1
CASSLESLTGELFF
TGCGCCAGCAGCTTAGAGTCTCTCACCGGGGAGCTGTTTTTT
>TRBJ1-1|many|-|TRBV12-5
CASGLVFNDGNTEAFF
TGTGCTAGTGGTTTGGTATTTAATGACGGGAACACTGAAGCTTTCTTT
>TRBJ2-4|many|-|TRBV5-1
CASSPDAGEDIQYF
TGCGCCAGCTCCCCGGACGCCGGGGAGGACATTCAGTACTTC
>TRBJ2-1|many|TRBD2|TRBV20-1
CSATGLAGGCYEQFF
TGCAGTGCTACCGGACTAGCGGGGGGCTGCTATGAGCAGTTCTTC
>TRBJ1-5|many|-|TRBV29-1
CSVGQLNQPQHF
TGCAGCGTTGGACAGCTAAATCAGCCCCAGCATTTT
>TRBJ2-3|many|TRBD1|TRBV24-1
CATSKNRGGTDTQYF
TGTGCCACCAGTAAAAACAGGGGCGGCACAGATACGCAGTATTTT
>TRBJ2-7|few|-|TRBV4-2
CASSPLVGGFYEQYF
TGTGCCAGCAGCCCCCTAGTGGGGGGCTTTTACGAGCAGTACTTC
>TRBJ1-1|many|-|TRBV5-1
CASSSGVSNTEAFF
TGCGCCAGCAGCTCAGGGGTCTCAAACACTGAAGCTTTCTTT
>TRBJ1-5|few|-|TRBV20-1
CSAKIDPGSQPQNF
TGCAGTGCTAAAATAGACCCCGGGAGCCAGCCCCAGAATTTT
>TRBJ2-3|many|-|TRBV5-6
CASSLDRADTQYF
TGTGCCAGCAGCTTGGACAGGGCAGATACGCAGTATTTT
>TRBJ2-5|many|-|TRBV14
CASSQEKETQYF
TGTGCCAGCAGCCAAGAAAAGGAGACCCAGTACTTC
>TRBJ1-2|many|-|TRBV12-3/TRBV12-4
CASSFQYGYTF
TGTGCCAGCAGTTTTCAGTATGGCTACACCTTC
>TRBJ2-4|-|TRBD1|TRBV19
CASSIGTQGARNIQYF
TGTGCCAGTAGTATCGGGACACAGGGGGCCAGAAACATTCAGTACTTC
>TRBJ1-6|many|-|TRBV20-1
CSATRTLPGPLHF
TGCAGTGCTACCCGGACCCTACCTGGGCCCCTCCACTTT
>TRBJ1-1|many|-|TRBV9
CASSLLTSQGGMGAFF
TGTGCCAGCAGCCTTCTTACTTCACAGGGAGGAATGGGGGCTTTCTTT
>TRBJ1-5|-|-|TRBV28
CASRRGSQPQNF
TGTGCCAGTCGTCGGGGGAGTCAGCCCCAGAATTTT
>TRBJ2-3|many|TRBD1|TRBV7-8
CASSLRTGVDDTQYF
TGTGCCAGCAGCTTACGGACAGGGGTCGACGATACGCAGTATTTT
>TRBJ1-1|many|-|TRBV20-1
CSASKGPNTEAFF
TGCAGTGCTAGCAAGGGGCCTAACACTGAAGCTTTCTTT
>TRBJ2-5|few|TRBD2|TRBV20-1
CSARDLVRGGFQETQYF
TGCAGTGCTAGAGATCTCGTGCGGGGGGGTTTCCAAGAGACCCAGTACTTC
>TRBJ1-1|many|TRBD1|TRBV20-1
CSAGQGLWTEAFF
TGCAGTGCTGGACAGGGACTTTGGACTGAAGCTTTCTTT
>TRBJ1-5|many|-|TRBV9
CASSVTGMSDQPQHF
TGTGCCAGCAGCGTAACAGGGATGTCAGATCAGCCCCAGCATTTT